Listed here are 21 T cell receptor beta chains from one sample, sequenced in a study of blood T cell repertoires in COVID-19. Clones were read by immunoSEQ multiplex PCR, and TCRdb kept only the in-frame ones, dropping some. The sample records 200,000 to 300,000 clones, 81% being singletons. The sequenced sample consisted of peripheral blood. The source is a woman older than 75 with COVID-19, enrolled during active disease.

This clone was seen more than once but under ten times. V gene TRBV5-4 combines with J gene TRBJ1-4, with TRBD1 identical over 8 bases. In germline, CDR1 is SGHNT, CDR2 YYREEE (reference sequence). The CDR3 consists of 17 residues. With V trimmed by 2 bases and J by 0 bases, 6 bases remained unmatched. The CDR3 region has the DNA TGTGCCAGCAGCTTAGACAGGGGCCCTGCAACTAATGAAAAACTGTTTTTT. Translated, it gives CASSLDRGPATNEKLFF.

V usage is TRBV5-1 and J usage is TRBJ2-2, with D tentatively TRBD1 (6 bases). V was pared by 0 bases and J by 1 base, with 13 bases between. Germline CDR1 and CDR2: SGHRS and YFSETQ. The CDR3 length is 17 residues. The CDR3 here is CASSLDRAALNTGELFF. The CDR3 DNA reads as TGCGCCAGCAGCTTGGACAGGGCAGCCCTGAACACCGGGGAGCTGTTTTTT. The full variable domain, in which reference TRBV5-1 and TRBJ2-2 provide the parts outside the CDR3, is KAGVTQTPRYLIKTRGQQVTLSCSPISGHRSVSWYQQTPGQGLQFLFEYFSETQRNKGNFPGRFSGRQFSNSRSEMNVSTLELGDSALYLCASSLDRAALNTGELFFGEGSRLTVL.

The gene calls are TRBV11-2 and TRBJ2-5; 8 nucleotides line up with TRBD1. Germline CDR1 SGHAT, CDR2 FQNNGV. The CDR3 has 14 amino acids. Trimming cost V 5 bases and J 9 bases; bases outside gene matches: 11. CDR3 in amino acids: CASSRGQGLMAQYF. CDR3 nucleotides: TGTGCCAGCAGCCGCGGACAGGGCCTCATGGCCCAGTACTTC.

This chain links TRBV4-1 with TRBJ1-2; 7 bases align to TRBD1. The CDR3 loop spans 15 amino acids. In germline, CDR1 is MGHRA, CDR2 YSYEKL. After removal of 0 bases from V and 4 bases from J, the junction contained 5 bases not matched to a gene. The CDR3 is CASSQEDRATYGYTF. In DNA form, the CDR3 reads TGCGCCAGCAGCCAAGAAGACAGGGCGACCTATGGCTACACCTTC.

In DNA form, the CDR3 reads TGTGCCAGCAGTTTAGGCCCCAGGGCGTATGGCTACACCTTC. Protein product: CASSLGPRAYGYTF. V is TRBV27 and J is TRBJ1-2, with D possibly being TRBD1 (5 bases). CDR3 length equals 14 residues. Germline CDR1 MNHEY, CDR2 SMNVEV (reference sequence). Trimming shortened V by 2 bases and J by 5 bases, and 12 bases separated the two germline ends.

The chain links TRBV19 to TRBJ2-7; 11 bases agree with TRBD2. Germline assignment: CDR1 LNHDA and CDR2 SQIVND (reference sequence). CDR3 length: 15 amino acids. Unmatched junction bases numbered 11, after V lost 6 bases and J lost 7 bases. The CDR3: CASSHGTSGPGEQYF. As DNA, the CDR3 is TGTGCCAGTAGCCACGGGACTAGCGGTCCGGGGGAGCAGTACTTC.

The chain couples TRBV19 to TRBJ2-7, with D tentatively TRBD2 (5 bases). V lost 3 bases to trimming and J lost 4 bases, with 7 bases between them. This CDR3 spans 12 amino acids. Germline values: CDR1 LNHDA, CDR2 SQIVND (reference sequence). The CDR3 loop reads CASSIGEYEQYF. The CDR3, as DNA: TGTGCCAGTAGTATCGGGGAATACGAGCAGTACTTC. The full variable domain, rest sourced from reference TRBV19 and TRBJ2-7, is DGGITQSPKYLFRKEGQNVTLSCEQNLNHDAMYWYRQDPGQGLRLIYYSQIVNDFQKGDIAEGYSVSREKKESFPLTVTSAQKNPTAFYLCASSIGEYEQYFGPGTRLTVT.

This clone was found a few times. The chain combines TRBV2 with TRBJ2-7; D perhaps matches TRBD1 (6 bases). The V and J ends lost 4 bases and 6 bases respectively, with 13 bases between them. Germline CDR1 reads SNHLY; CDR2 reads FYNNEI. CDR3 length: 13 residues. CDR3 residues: CASSADRSFEQYF. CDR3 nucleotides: TGTGCCAGCAGTGCGGACAGATCGTTCGAGCAGTACTTC.

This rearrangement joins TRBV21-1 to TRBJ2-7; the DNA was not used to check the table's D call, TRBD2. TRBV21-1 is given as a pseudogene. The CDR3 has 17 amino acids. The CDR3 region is CASSTWGREQSSYEQYF. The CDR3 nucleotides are TGTGCCAGCAGCACGTGGGGGCGGGAGCAAAGCTCCTACGAGCAGTACTTC.

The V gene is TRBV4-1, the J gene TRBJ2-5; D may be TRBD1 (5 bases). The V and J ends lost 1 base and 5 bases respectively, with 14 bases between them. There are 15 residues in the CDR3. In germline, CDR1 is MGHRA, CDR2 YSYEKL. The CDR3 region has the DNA TGCGCCAGCAGCCAAGTGGGGCGTTTCGGGGAGACCCAGTACTTC. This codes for CASSQVGRFGETQYF.

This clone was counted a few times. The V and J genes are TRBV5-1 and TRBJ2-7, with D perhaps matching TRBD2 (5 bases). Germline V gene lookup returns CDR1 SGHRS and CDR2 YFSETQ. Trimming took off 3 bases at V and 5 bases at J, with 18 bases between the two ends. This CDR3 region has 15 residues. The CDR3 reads CASSSYGERVNEQYF. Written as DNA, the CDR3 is TGCGCCAGCAGCTCCTATGGGGAGAGGGTAAACGAGCAGTACTTC. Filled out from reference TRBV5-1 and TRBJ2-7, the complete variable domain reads KAGVTQTPRYLIKTRGQQVTLSCSPISGHRSVSWYQQTPGQGLQFLFEYFSETQRNKGNFPGRFSGRQFSNSRSEMNVSTLELGDSALYLCASSSYGERVNEQYFGPGTRLTVT.

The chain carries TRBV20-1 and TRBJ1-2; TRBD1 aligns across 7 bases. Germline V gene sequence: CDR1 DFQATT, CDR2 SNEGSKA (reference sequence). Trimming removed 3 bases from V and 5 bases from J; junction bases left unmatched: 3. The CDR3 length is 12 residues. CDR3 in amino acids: CSASLQGYGYTF. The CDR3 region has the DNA TGCAGTGCTAGTTTACAGGGGTATGGCTACACCTTC.

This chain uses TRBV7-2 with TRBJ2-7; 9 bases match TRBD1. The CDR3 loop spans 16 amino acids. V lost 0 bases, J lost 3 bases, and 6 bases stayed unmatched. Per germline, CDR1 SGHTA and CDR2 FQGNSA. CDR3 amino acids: CASSLAGTGRSYEQYF. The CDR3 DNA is TGTGCCAGCAGCTTAGCCGGGACAGGGAGGAGCTACGAGCAGTACTTC.

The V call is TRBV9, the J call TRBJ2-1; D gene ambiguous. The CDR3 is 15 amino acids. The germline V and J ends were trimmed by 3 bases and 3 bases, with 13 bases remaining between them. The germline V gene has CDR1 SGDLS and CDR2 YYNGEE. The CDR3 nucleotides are TGTGCCAGCAGCGAAACCGGTACCAACTACAATGAGCAGTTCTTC. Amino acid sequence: CASSETGTNYNEQFF.

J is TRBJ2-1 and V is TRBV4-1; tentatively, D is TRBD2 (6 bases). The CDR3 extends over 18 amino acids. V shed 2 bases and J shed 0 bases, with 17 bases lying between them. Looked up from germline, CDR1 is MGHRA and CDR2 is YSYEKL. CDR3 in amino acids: CASSQSTSAGSSYNEQFF. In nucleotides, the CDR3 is TGCGCCAGCAGCCAAAGTACTAGTGCGGGGAGCTCCTACAATGAGCAGTTCTTC.

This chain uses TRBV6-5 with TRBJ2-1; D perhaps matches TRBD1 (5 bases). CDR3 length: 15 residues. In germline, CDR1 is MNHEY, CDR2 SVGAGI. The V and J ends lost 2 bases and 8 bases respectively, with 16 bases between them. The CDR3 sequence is CASSYGQGSRDEQFF. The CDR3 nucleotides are TGTGCCAGCAGTTACGGGCAGGGAAGTCGGGATGAGCAGTTCTTC.

The CDR3 loop is CASSQGRGWLWEQFF. The CDR3 region has the DNA TGTGCCAGCTCCCAAGGAAGGGGATGGTTGTGGGAGCAGTTCTTC. The chain combines TRBV18 with TRBJ2-1, with D perhaps TRBD1 (5 bases). The V gene lost 6 bases and the J gene lost 10 bases, with 22 bases spanning the gap. Germline CDR1 and CDR2: KGHSH and LQKENI. The CDR3 loop spans 15 amino acids. Drawing the rest from reference TRBV18 and TRBJ2-1, the complete variable domain is NAGVMQNPRHLVRRRGQEARLRCSPMKGHSHVYWYRQLPEEGLKFMVYLQKENIIDESGMPKERFSAEFPKEGPSILRIQQVVRGDSAAYFCASSQGRGWLWEQFFGPGTRLTVL.

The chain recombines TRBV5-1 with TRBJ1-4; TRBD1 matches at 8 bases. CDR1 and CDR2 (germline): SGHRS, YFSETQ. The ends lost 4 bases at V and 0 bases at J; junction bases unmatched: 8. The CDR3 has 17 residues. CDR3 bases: TGCGCCAGCAGCCAACAGGGGGTTGGGGCAACTAATGAAAAACTGTTTTTT. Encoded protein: CASSQQGVGATNEKLFF.

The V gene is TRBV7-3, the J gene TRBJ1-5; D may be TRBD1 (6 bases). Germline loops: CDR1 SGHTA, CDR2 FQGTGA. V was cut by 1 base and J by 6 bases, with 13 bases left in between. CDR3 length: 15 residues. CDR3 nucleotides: TGTGCCAGCAGCTTAATGAGCAGGGGTGGTCAGCCCCAGCATTTT. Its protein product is CASSLMSRGGQPQHF.

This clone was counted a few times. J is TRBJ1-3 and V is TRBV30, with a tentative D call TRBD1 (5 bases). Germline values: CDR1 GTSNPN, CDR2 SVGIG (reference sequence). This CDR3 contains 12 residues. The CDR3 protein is CARGSPGNTIYF. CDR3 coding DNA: TGTGCTAGGGGCAGTCCGGGAAACACCATATATTTT.

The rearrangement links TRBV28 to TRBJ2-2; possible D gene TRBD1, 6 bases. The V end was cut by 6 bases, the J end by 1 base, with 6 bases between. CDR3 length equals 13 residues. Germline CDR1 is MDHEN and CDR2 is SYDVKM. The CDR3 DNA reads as TGTGCCAGCAGGGACAGGAACACCGGGGAGCTGTTTTTT. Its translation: CASRDRNTGELFF.